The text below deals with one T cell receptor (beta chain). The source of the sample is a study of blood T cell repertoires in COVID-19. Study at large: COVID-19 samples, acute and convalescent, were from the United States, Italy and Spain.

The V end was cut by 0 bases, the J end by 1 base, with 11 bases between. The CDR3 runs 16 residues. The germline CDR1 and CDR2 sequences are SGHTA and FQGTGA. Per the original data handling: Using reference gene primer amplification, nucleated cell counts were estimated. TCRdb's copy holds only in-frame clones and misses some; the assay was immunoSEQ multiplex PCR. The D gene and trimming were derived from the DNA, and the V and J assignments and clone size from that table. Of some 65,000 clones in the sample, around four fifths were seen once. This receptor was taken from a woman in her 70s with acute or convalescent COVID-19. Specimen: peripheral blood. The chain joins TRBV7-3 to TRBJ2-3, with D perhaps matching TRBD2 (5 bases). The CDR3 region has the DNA TGTGCCAGCAGCTTAACCTGGGGAGCTGGCACAGATACGCAGTATTTT. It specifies CASSLTWGAGTDTQYF.